The present TCR beta chain was sequenced within a study of OX40 agonist ivuxolimab in advanced cancers. Study context: A male proportion of about 84% was recorded, with mean age about 54 years and range roughly 23 to 90. Three patients, one with hepatocellular carcinoma and two with cutaneous melanoma, responded partially.

Germline V gene sequence: CDR1 PRHDT, CDR2 FYEKMQ (reference sequence). Trimming removed 5 bases at V and 6 bases at J, with 19 bases between. There are 15 residues in the CDR3. Assay: immunoSEQ multiplex PCR; the TCRdb copy retains only in-frame clones and omits some. The sample records roughly 45,000 clones, about three quarters being singletons. Notes on the study in general: No antigen was identified for the clonally expanded peripheral T cells. Clonal expansion was seen in CD4+ and CD8+ blood T cells by week 6 at 0.1 to 3.0 mg/kg.

A remark on this clone: The target antigen is unknown.

This rearrangement joins TRBV13 to TRBJ1-2, with D unresolved. The source was CD4+ or CD8+ T cells sorted from blood, collected in a trial of the OX40 agonist ivuxolimab. The receptor comes from an adult with an advanced solid tumor such as melanoma, head and neck, liver or kidney cancer. The CDR3 spells CASSHSSKGYHGYTF. The CDR3 DNA sequence: TGTGCCAGCAGCCATAGTTCGAAAGGGTATCATGGCTACACCTTC.